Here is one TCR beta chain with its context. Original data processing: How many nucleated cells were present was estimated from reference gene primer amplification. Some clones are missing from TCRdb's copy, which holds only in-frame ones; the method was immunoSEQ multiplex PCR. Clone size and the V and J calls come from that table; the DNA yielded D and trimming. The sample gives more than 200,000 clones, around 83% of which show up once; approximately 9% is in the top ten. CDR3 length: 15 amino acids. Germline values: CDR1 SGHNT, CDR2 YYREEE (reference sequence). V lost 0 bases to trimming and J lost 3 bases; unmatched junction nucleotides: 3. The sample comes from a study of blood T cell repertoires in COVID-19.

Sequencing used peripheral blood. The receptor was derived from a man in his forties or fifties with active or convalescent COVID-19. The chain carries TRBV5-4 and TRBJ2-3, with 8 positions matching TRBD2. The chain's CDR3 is CASSLVLAGTDTQYF. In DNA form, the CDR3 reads TGTGCCAGCAGCTTGGTGCTAGCGGGTACAGATACGCAGTATTTT.